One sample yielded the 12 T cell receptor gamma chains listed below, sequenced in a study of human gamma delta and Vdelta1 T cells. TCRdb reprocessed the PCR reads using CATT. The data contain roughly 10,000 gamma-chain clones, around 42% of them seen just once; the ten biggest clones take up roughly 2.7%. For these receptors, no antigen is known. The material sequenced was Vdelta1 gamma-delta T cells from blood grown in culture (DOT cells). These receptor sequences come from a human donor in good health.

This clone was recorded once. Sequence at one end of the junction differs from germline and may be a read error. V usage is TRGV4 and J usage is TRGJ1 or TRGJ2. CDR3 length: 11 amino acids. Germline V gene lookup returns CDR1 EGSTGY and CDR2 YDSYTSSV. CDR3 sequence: CASWDHRGKLF. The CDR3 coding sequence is TGTGCCTCCTGGGACCACAGGGGGAAACTCTTT.

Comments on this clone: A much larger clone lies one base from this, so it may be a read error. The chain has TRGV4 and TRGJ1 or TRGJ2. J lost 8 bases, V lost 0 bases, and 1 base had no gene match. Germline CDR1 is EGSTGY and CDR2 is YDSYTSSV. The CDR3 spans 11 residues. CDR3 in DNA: TGTGCCACCTGGGATGGGCATAAGAAACTCTTT. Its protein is CATWDGHKKLF.

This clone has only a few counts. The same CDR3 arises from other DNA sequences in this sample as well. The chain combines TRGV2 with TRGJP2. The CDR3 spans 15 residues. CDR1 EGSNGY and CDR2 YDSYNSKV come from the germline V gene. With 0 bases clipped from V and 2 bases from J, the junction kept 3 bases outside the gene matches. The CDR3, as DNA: TGTGCCACCTGGGACGGGAGGAGTAGTGATTGGATCAAGACGTTT. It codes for CATWDGRSSDWIKTF.

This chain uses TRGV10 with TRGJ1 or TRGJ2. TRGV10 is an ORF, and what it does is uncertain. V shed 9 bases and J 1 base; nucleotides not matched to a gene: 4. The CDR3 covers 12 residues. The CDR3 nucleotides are TGTGCTGCGTGCCTAAATTATTATAAGAAACTCTTT. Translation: CAACLNYYKKLF.

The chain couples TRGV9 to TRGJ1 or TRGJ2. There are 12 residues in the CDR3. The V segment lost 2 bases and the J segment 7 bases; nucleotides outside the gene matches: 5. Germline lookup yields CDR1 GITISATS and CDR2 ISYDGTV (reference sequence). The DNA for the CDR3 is TGTGCCTTGTGGGAGGCCGACTATAAGAAACTCTTT. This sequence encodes CALWEADYKKLF.

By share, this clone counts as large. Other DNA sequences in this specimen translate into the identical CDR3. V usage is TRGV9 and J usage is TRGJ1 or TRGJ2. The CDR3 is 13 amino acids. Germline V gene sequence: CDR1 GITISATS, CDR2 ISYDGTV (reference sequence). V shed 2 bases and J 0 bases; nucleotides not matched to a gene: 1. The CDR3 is CALWEANYYKKLF. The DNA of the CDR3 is TGTGCCTTGTGGGAGGCGAATTATTATAAGAAACTCTTT.

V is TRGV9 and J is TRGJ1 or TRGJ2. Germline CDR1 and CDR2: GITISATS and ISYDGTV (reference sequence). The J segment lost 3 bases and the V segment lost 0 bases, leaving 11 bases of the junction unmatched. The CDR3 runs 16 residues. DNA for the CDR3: TGTGCCTTGTGGGAGGTGGACGGGCGATTTTATTATAAGAAACTCTTT. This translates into CALWEVDGRFYYKKLF.

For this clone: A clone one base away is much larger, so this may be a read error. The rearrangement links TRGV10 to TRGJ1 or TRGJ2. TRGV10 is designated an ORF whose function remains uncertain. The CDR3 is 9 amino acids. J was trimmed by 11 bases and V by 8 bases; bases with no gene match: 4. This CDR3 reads CAAWDEKLF. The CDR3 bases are TGTGCTGCGTGGGATGAGAAACTCTTT.

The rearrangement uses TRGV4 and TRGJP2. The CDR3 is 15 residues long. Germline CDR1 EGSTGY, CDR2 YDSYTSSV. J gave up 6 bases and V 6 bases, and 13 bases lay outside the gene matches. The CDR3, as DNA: TGTGCCACCTGGATCGATTCGCGGGGTGATTGGATCAAGACGTTT. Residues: CATWIDSRGDWIKTF.

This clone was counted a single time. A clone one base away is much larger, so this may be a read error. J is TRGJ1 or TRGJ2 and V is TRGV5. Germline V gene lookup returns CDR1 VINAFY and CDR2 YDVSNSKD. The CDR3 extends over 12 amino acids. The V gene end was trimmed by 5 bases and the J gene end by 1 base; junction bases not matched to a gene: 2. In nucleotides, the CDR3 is TGTGCCACCTGGGGCAATTATTATAAGAAACTCTTT. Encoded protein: CATWGNYYKKLF.

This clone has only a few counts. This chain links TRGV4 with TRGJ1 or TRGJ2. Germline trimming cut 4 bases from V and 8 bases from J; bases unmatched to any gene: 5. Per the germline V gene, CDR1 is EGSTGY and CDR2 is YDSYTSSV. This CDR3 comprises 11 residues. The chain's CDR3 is CATWEPNKKLF. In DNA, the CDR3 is TGTGCCACCTGGGAACCCAATAAGAAACTCTTT.

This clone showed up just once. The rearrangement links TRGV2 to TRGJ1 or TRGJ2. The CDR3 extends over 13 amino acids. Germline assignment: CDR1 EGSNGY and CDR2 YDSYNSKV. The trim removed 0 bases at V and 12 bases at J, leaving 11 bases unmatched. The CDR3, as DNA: TGTGCCACCTGGGACGGGCCCAGAGGATGGAAACTCTTT. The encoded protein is CATWDGPRGWKLF.